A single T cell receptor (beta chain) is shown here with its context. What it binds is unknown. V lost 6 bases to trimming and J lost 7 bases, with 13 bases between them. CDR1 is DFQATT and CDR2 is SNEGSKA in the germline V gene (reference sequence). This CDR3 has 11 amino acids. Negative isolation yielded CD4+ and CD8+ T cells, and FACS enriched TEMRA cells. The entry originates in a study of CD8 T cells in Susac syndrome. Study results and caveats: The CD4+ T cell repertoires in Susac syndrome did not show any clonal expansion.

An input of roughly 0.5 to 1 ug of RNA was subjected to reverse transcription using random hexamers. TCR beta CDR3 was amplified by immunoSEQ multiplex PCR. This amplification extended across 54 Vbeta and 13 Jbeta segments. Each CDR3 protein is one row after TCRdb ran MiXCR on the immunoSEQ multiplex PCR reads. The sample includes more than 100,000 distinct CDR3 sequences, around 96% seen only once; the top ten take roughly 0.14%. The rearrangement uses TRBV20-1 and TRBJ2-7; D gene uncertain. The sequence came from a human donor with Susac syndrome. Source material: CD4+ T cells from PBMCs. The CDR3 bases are TGCAGTGCCTCCTCGTCGCATGAGCAGTACTTC. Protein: CSASSSHEQYF.